The TCR beta chain under discussion was sequenced for a study of T cell changes during pregnancy in multiple sclerosis. The ends lost 0 bases at V and 1 base at J; junction bases unmatched: 5. The V gene's germline CDR1 is MNHEY and CDR2 SVGAGI. This CDR3 spans 16 amino acids. Data came from immunoSEQ multiplex PCR; TCRdb stores just in-frame clones and leaves some out. The sample shows approximately 100,000 clones, 85% to 95% of them seen only once. Source: peripheral blood, taken after pregnancy. The origin of this receptor is a female donor with multiple sclerosis, enrolled in a pregnancy study. The J gene is TRBJ2-5, the V gene TRBV6-5, with 7 bases identical to TRBD1. The CDR3 spells CASSYSWAGGQETQYF. The CDR3 nucleotides read TGTGCCAGCAGTTACTCATGGGCAGGGGGCCAAGAGACCCAGTACTTC.